This T cell receptor beta chain was sequenced during a study of synovial regulatory T cells in juvenile arthritis. TCRdb's table, derived via immunoSEQ multiplex PCR, lists solely in-frame clones and lacks some. The sample totals some 7,000 clones. Notes on this clone: Its cognate antigen is unknown.

Median age around 10 years (about 2.3-22.9); median disease duration about seven years (0.2-19.1). This CDR3 region has 13 residues. Only the protein is available. Germline V gene lookup returns CDR1 LNHDA and CDR2 SQIVND (reference sequence). Study-wide results and caveats: CDR3 overlap with synovial Tregs was higher for iaTregs than other blood Tregs. Synovial Teff and blood CPL repertoires partially overlapped with iaTreg TCR repertoires, which were largely patient-private. Inflammation-associated Treg cells in blood had less TCR diversity than the remaining blood Treg cells.

The material sequenced was Treg cells from blood. This sample's subset: remaining (HLA-DR-negative) circulating blood Treg cells. This sequence was found in a donor between 2 and 29 years old with juvenile idiopathic arthritis. This chain uses TRBV19 with TRBJ2-1. This chain's CDR3 is CASGGILDNEQFF.